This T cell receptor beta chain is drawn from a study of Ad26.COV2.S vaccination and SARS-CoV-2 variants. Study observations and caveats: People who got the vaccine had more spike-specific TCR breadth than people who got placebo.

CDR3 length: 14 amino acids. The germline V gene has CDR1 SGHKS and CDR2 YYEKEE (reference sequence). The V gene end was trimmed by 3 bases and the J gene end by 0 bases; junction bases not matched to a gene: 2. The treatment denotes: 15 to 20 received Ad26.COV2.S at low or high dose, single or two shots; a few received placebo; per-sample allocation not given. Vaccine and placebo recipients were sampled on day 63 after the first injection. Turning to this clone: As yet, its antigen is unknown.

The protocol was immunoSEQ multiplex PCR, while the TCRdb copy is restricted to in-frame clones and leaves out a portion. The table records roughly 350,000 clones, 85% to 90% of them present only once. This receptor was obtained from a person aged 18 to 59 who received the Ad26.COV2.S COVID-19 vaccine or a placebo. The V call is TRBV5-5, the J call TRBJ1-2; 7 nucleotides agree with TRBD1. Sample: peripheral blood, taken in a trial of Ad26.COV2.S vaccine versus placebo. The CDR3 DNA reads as TGTGCCAGCAGCTGGGACAGATCTAACTATGGCTACACCTTC. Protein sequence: CASSWDRSNYGYTF.